This TCR beta chain was found in a study of PD-1 blockade in classical Hodgkin lymphoma. The study's findings and limits: Relapsed/refractory patients reportedly had lower baseline diversity than newly diagnosed patients. Researchers reported that CD4+ TCR diversity, though not CD8+, rose significantly by C4D1. Patients excluded were those beginning nivolumab under 1 year after ASCT.

All the patients suffered relapse after autologous stem cell transplantation, and brentuximab vedotin exposure differed. Concerning this clone itself: What it binds is unknown.

TCRdb's table, derived via immunoSEQ multiplex PCR, lists solely in-frame clones and lacks some. Of some 150,000 clones listed, 78% were seen once; the top ten hold roughly 8.4%. The CDR3 consists of 12 residues. Germline V gene sequence: CDR1 ENHRY, CDR2 SYGVKD. Trimming removed 10 bases from V and 8 bases from J, with 17 bases in between. The sequencing used peripheral blood mononuclear cells (PBMCs), collected before the second cycle of nivolumab. V and J are TRBV10-3 and TRBJ1-1, with a weak D call TRBD1 (5 bases). The receptor's source is a human donor with classical Hodgkin lymphoma. CDR3 sequence (DNA): TGTGCCACCGGACACGAAATATGGGAAGCTTTCTTT. As protein: CATGHEIWEAFF.